The 25 T cell receptor beta chains given below trace back to one sample, sequenced in a study of cytomegalovirus exposure and HLA in healthy donors. In the PCR, 60 Vbeta and 13 Jbeta primers were used. Assay: immunoSEQ multiplex PCR; the TCRdb copy retains only in-frame clones and omits some. The table has about 110,000 clones, 50% to 65% seen once. Sample: PBMCs. Receptors originate from a man aged 25 to 40 in good health and CMV-seropositive.

The V gene is TRBV6-5, the J gene TRBJ1-1; D remains unclear. Trimming pared 2 bases from V and 1 base from J, leaving 5 bases between. Germline CDR1 is MNHEY and CDR2 is SVGAGI. CDR3 length equals 13 residues. CDR3 coding DNA: TGTGCCAGCAGTTACGGCCGGAACACTGAAGCTTTCTTT. Amino acid sequence: CASSYGRNTEAFF.

The rearrangement joins TRBV6-1 to TRBJ1-5, with D possibly being TRBD1 (6 bases). The CDR3 has 15 amino acids. The germline gives CDR1 MNHNS, CDR2 SASEGT. V lost 7 bases and J 1 base, leaving 14 bases between the germline ends. The CDR3, as DNA: TGTGCCAGCATGGGGGCAAGAGGGAGCAATCAGCCCCAGCATTTT. Protein sequence: CASMGARGSNQPQHF.

The V and J genes are TRBV23-1 and TRBJ1-1; possible D gene TRBD1, 5 bases. TRBV23-1 belongs to the ORF category, with a function that is uncertain. V was clipped by 3 bases and J by 5 bases, with 22 bases between them. The CDR3 has 17 amino acids. DNA of the CDR3: TGCGCCAGCAGTCACAACCGCCTAAAGGGACGGGGGACTGAAGCTTTCTTT. Translation gives CASSHNRLKGRGTEAFF.

This chain links TRBV19 with TRBJ1-2, with 8 bases fitting TRBD1. V lost 8 bases, J lost 5 bases, and 4 bases stayed unmatched. The germline CDR1 and CDR2 sequences are LNHDA and SQIVND (reference sequence). The CDR3 sequence is 12 residues long. CDR3 residues: CASWDRTYGYTF. CDR3 sequence (DNA): TGTGCCAGTTGGGACAGGACTTATGGCTACACCTTC.

This chain joins TRBV7-8 and TRBJ1-5, with TRBD1 matching 10 bases. The CDR3 spans 15 residues. V lost 4 bases and J lost 6; bases outside the gene matches: 6. Per the germline V gene, CDR1 is SGHVS and CDR2 is FQNEAQ. This CDR3 reads CASSWTGGSSQPQHF. The CDR3 DNA is TGTGCCAGCAGCTGGACAGGGGGGTCCAGTCAGCCCCAGCATTTT.

The rearrangement links TRBV5-1 to TRBJ2-7, with TRBD1 matching over 7 bases. This CDR3 has 17 residues. The V and J ends lost 6 bases and 3 bases, in that order; junction bases with no gene match: 18. Germline V lookup: CDR1 SGHRS, CDR2 YFSETQ. CDR3 amino acids: CASIPGTVLTSYYEQYF. CDR3 nucleotides: TGCGCCAGCATTCCGGGGACAGTCCTCACTTCATACTACGAGCAGTACTTC.

The chain carries TRBV4-1 and TRBJ1-2; D ambiguous. V was pared by 5 bases and J by 6 bases, with 10 bases between. Germline V gives CDR1 MGHRA, CDR2 YSYEKL. The length of the CDR3 is 12 residues. The CDR3 bases are TGCGCCAGCAGCTACCATGGAGATGGCTACACCTTC. Residues: CASSYHGDGYTF.

This clone was counted a single time. The rearrangement joins TRBV19 to TRBJ1-1; D is perhaps TRBD1 (5 bases). Trimming took off 7 bases at V and 1 base at J, with 10 bases between the two ends. CDR3 size: 13 residues. In germline, CDR1 is LNHDA, CDR2 SQIVND (reference sequence). The CDR3, as DNA: TGTGCCAGTAATTGGGGCGAGAACACTGAAGCTTTCTTT. Translation gives CASNWGENTEAFF.

The table lists this clone with a few counts. The genes are TRBV5-1 and TRBJ1-2, with 8 bases aligning to TRBD1. Germline trimming cut 0 bases from V and 7 bases from J; bases unmatched to any gene: 5. The CDR3 extends over 14 amino acids. Germline-derived CDR1 and CDR2 are SGHRS and YFSETQ. The chain's CDR3 is CASSLAGQGGGYTF. The DNA for the CDR3 is TGCGCCAGCAGCTTGGCCGGACAGGGAGGTGGCTACACCTTC.

The chain couples TRBV4-1 to TRBJ1-6, with D uncertain. The CDR3 is 16 residues long. Germline-derived CDR1 and CDR2 are MGHRA and YSYEKL. The germline V and J ends were trimmed by 0 bases and 7 bases, with 13 bases remaining between them. The CDR3 region has the DNA TGCGCCAGCAGCCAAGAGGAGGGAGACGGAAATTCACCCCTCCACTTT. Amino acid sequence: CASSQEEGDGNSPLHF.

The chain carries TRBV5-5 and TRBJ2-1, with D possibly TRBD2 on 6 matching bases. The germline V and J ends were trimmed by 0 bases and 8 bases, with 12 bases remaining between them. Germline lookup yields CDR1 SGHKS and CDR2 YYEKEE (reference sequence). There are 14 residues in the CDR3. CDR3 region: CASSLVGGNYEQFF. For the CDR3, the DNA is TGTGCCAGCAGCTTGGTGGGGGGTAATTATGAGCAGTTCTTC.

This chain uses TRBV5-4 with TRBJ2-1; D is perhaps TRBD1 (5 bases). The CDR3 extends over 16 amino acids. The germline V gene has CDR1 SGHNT and CDR2 YYREEE (reference sequence). V lost 2 bases and J lost 7, with 19 bases in between. The DNA of the CDR3 is TGTGCCAGCAGCTTCGTTGGGCCCGAGGCAGGGAATGAGCAGTTCTTC. This codes for CASSFVGPEAGNEQFF.

This CDR3 reads CASSHPLLSSYNEQFF. DNA of the CDR3: TGTGCCAGCAGCCACCCCCTATTATCCTCCTACAATGAGCAGTTCTTC. V and J are TRBV5-6 and TRBJ2-1; D call uncertain. CDR1 and CDR2 from the germline V gene are SGHDT and YYEEEE. The CDR3 extends over 16 amino acids. V dropped 4 bases and J dropped 0 bases, with 14 bases sitting between them.

The gene calls are TRBV5-1 and TRBJ2-7, with 7 nucleotides matching TRBD1. V lost 4 bases and J lost 0; bases outside the gene matches: 7. Germline V lookup: CDR1 SGHRS, CDR2 YFSETQ. The CDR3 extends over 15 amino acids. The CDR3 is CASSLLTGHSYEQYF. The CDR3 DNA is TGCGCCAGCAGCCTGCTGACAGGGCACTCCTACGAGCAGTACTTC.

The rearrangement links TRBV12-5 to TRBJ2-2; no reliable D call. This CDR3 contains 14 residues. Germline V gene sequence: CDR1 LGHNT, CDR2 FRNRAP. Trimming took 6 bases from V and 4 from J, leaving 12 bases between them. CDR3 region: CASGRRLGTGELFF. The CDR3 DNA follows: TGTGCTAGTGGCCGGCGGTTGGGCACCGGGGAGCTGTTTTTT. The full variable domain, completed using reference TRBV12-5 and TRBJ2-2, is DARVTQTPRHKVTEMGQEVTMRCQPILGHNTVFWYRQTMMQGLELLAYFRNRAPLDDSGMPKDRFSAEMPDATLATLKIQPSEPRDSAVYFCASGRRLGTGELFFGEGSRLTVL.

This clone occurred a few times. V usage is TRBV5-6 and J usage is TRBJ1-1, with 8 nucleotides matching TRBD1. With V trimmed by 0 bases and J by 4 bases, 11 bases remained unmatched. Germline-derived CDR1 and CDR2 are SGHDT and YYEEEE. This CDR3 region has 17 residues. CDR3 DNA sequence: TGTGCCAGCAGCTTGGGGCAGGGGGCGATAAGGGGCACTGAAGCTTTCTTT. The encoded protein is CASSLGQGAIRGTEAFF.

The chain links TRBV5-1 to TRBJ2-1, with 11 positions matching TRBD1. Unmatched junction bases numbered 9, after V lost 0 bases and J lost 10 bases. Germline V gene sequence: CDR1 SGHRS, CDR2 YFSETQ. The length of the CDR3 is 16 residues. CDR3 nucleotide sequence: TGCGCCAGCAGCTTGGCCGGACAGGGGGCGGGTGACGAGCAGTTCTTC. Its protein is CASSLAGQGAGDEQFF.

In its sample, this clone was seen a few times. The V gene is TRBV27, the J gene TRBJ1-6; no firm D call. The CDR3 covers 16 residues. V was clipped by 4 bases and J by 0 bases, with 10 bases between them. Germline-derived CDR1 and CDR2 are MNHEY and SMNVEV (reference sequence). The CDR3 sequence is CASSSPSISYNSPLHF. CDR3 coding DNA: TGTGCCAGCAGTTCCCCTAGCATCTCCTATAATTCACCCCTCCACTTT.

This clone was found a few times. J is TRBJ2-1 and V is TRBV9; D not resolved. Trimming removed 2 bases at V and 3 bases at J, with 6 bases between. CDR1 and CDR2 from the germline V gene are SGDLS and YYNGEE. This CDR3 is 13 amino acids long. The DNA of the CDR3 is TGTGCCAGCAGCGTTACAGACTACAATGAGCAGTTCTTC. Translating gives CASSVTDYNEQFF.

The CDR3 bases are TGCAGCGTTTCGGGAACCGGGGAGCTGTTTTTT. Protein sequence: CSVSGTGELFF. This chain links TRBV29-1 with TRBJ2-2; the D gene is possibly TRBD2 (5 bases). This CDR3 region has 11 residues. Germline V gene data show CDR1 as SQVTM and CDR2 as ANQGSEA. The germline V and J ends were trimmed by 5 bases and 5 bases, with 6 bases remaining between them.

This clone was seen a few times. The chain uses TRBV7-9 and TRBJ2-1; 7 nucleotides match TRBD1. V shed 2 bases, J shed 2 bases, and the junction held 9 bases outside the gene matches. The length of the CDR3 is 17 residues. Germline-derived CDR1 and CDR2 are SEHNR and FQNEAQ (reference sequence). DNA of the CDR3: TGTGCCAGCAGCTTAACTCCTGCCGGGACAGCCTACAATGAGCAGTTCTTC. Protein product: CASSLTPAGTAYNEQFF.

This clone was seen once. The chain joins TRBV23-1 to TRBJ2-1, with D perhaps TRBD1 (5 bases). TRBV23-1 counts as an open reading frame of uncertain function. The V end was cut by 8 bases, the J end by 6 bases, with 20 bases between. This CDR3 is built from 15 residues. The CDR3 DNA reads as TGCGCCAGCCCCCAAGGTGGTCAGGGCACCAATGAGCAGTTCTTC. Translating gives CASPQGGQGTNEQFF.

The chain joins TRBV19 to TRBJ2-3; 7 nucleotides line up with TRBD2. V shed 4 bases and J 0 bases; nucleotides not matched to a gene: 16. There are 19 residues in the CDR3. Germline-derived CDR1 and CDR2 are LNHDA and SQIVND (reference sequence). The CDR3, as DNA: TGTGCCAGTAGTAGACAAGGCTTCGGTGCGGGGGTGAGCACAGATACGCAGTATTTT. The encoded protein is CASSRQGFGAGVSTDTQYF.

The chain employs TRBV28 and TRBJ1-4; no firm D call. The CDR3 covers 15 residues. Germline V gene data show CDR1 as MDHEN and CDR2 as SYDVKM. Trimming cost V 5 bases and J 1 base, with 11 bases left between them. The CDR3 is CASSERLRTNEKLFF. The CDR3, as DNA: TGTGCCAGCAGTGAGCGACTGAGAACTAATGAAAAACTGTTTTTT.

As DNA, the CDR3 is TGCGCCAGCAGCTTGCGGGGACTGACGAACACCGGGGAGCTGTTTTTT. Residues: CASSLRGLTNTGELFF. The chain uses TRBV5-1 and TRBJ2-2; D perhaps matches TRBD2 (6 bases). Looked up from germline, CDR1 is SGHRS and CDR2 is YFSETQ. CDR3 length: 16 amino acids. V lost 1 base and J lost 0, with 10 bases in between.